This T cell receptor (beta chain) derives from a study of Siglec-9 on CD8 T cells in melanoma. Clones were read by immunoSEQ multiplex PCR, and TCRdb kept only the in-frame ones, dropping some. The data contain approximately 39,000 clones, more than 65% of them seen just once; the ten biggest clones take up under 2%. In germline, CDR1 is SSHAT, CDR2 FNYEAQ (reference sequence). CDR3 length equals 15 residues. With regard to this clone: A read error may account for a junction end that differs from germline.

The gene calls are TRBV7-7 and TRBJ2-5; 7 nucleotides line up with TRBD2. Sample: Siglec-9- CD8+ T cells sorted from blood. The receptor's source is a human donor in good health. CDR3 sequence (DNA): TGTGCTAGCAGCTCCTACCGGGGACTACAAGAGACCCAGTACTTC. The encoded protein is CASSSYRGLQETQYF.